Below, 27 T cell receptor beta chains from the same sample are listed, as sequenced in a study of CD8 T cells in Susac syndrome. Random hexamers primed reverse transcription of about 0.5 to 1 ug RNA. MiXCR, run by TCRdb on the immunoSEQ multiplex PCR reads, gives a single entry per CDR3 protein. The table lists 110,000 or so distinct CDR3 sequences, 96% of them singletons. Sequencing was done on a sample of CD4+ T cells from PBMCs. The receptors originated from a human donor in good health.

V and J are TRBV7-9 and TRBJ2-7; 7 bases agree with TRBD2. The CDR3 is 17 amino acids. Germline V gene data show CDR1 as SEHNR and CDR2 as FQNEAQ (reference sequence). Trimming at V came to 4 bases and at J to 3 bases, leaving 15 bases not matched to a gene. The CDR3 loop is CASSSLPQAGMNYEQYF. CDR3 DNA: TGTGCCAGCAGCTCCCTCCCCCAAGCGGGAATGAACTACGAGCAGTACTTC.

The chain combines TRBV20-1 with TRBJ2-1, with D unclear. The V gene's germline CDR1 is DFQATT and CDR2 SNEGSKA (reference sequence). The CDR3 covers 14 residues. Trimming removed 3 bases at V and 6 bases at J, with 15 bases between. Written as DNA, the CDR3 is TGCAGTGCTAGTCGAGGTCCGGAAGCCAATGAGCAGTTCTTC. Amino acids: CSASRGPEANEQFF.

CDR3 loop: CASSIGGALYEQYF. CDR3 nucleotide sequence: TGTGCCAGTAGTATAGGAGGGGCTTTGTACGAGCAGTACTTC. The rearrangement links TRBV19 to TRBJ2-7, with D perhaps matching TRBD1 or TRBD2 (5 bases each). The CDR3 is made up of 14 amino acids. The V gene lost 1 base and the J gene lost 4 bases, with 11 bases spanning the gap. The germline V gene encodes CDR1 LNHDA and CDR2 SQIVND (reference sequence).

This clonotype was seen only a few times. This chain connects TRBV7-3 to TRBJ1-1; no clear D gene. In germline, CDR1 is SGHTA, CDR2 FQGTGA. The CDR3 loop spans 14 amino acids. With 3 bases removed from V and 2 bases from J, the gap between germline ends came to 10 bases. CDR3 nucleotide sequence: TGTGCCAGCAGCTTGGCTCCCGGAAACACTGAAGCTTTCTTT. It encodes CASSLAPGNTEAFF.

The CDR3 spells CASSPGPNYGYTF. Written as DNA, the CDR3 is TGTGCCAGCAGTCCGGGACCGAACTATGGCTACACCTTC. The V gene is TRBV6-5, the J gene TRBJ1-2, with D possibly TRBD1 on 5 matching bases. The V end was cut by 5 bases, the J end by 2 bases, with 9 bases between. Germline V gene data show CDR1 as MNHEY and CDR2 as SVGAGI. The length of the CDR3 is 13 residues.

This rearrangement joins TRBV28 to TRBJ2-5, with 8 bases that match TRBD2. CDR1 and CDR2 (germline): MDHEN, SYDVKM. This CDR3 is 14 amino acids long. V lost 6 bases, J lost 5 bases, and 8 bases stayed unmatched. The CDR3 DNA reads TGTGCCAGCAGACCGGGAGGGGTTCGGGAGACCCAGTACTTC. As protein: CASRPGGVRETQYF.

This sequence joins TRBV4-2 and TRBJ1-2; D not resolved. Looked up from germline, CDR1 is LGHNA and CDR2 is YNFKEQ. This CDR3 has 14 residues. The V end was cut by 1 base, the J end by 1 base, with 7 bases between. This CDR3 reads CASSQATDNYGYTF. CDR3 coding DNA: TGTGCCAGCAGCCAAGCAACAGATAACTATGGCTACACCTTC.

This chain joins TRBV7-2 and TRBJ2-5; 7 bases fit TRBD1. The CDR3 runs to 14 residues. Germline lookup yields CDR1 SGHTA and CDR2 FQGNSA. The junction had 5 bases not matched to a gene; V was cut back by 2 bases and J by 5 bases. CDR3 protein: CASSLKARGETQYF. CDR3 nucleotide sequence: TGTGCCAGCAGCTTAAAGGCCAGGGGGGAGACCCAGTACTTC.

This chain connects TRBV2 to TRBJ2-7, with TRBD1 matching 8 bases. Germline lookup yields CDR1 SNHLY and CDR2 FYNNEI. This CDR3 contains 15 residues. V lost 3 bases and J lost 0; bases outside the gene matches: 4. The CDR3 spells CASSELRGLSYEQYF. CDR3 nucleotides: TGTGCCAGCAGTGAGCTCAGGGGGCTCTCCTACGAGCAGTACTTC.

CDR3 region: CASALLANTGELFF. The CDR3 DNA reads as TGCGCCAGCGCCCTCCTCGCGAACACCGGGGAGCTGTTTTTT. The genes are TRBV5-1 and TRBJ2-2; unclear D gene. From germline, CDR1 is SGHRS and CDR2 YFSETQ. Trimming took 7 bases from V and 0 from J, leaving 10 bases between them. The CDR3 has 14 residues.

This clonotype was recorded only once. This rearrangement joins TRBV6-2 or TRBV6-3 to TRBJ1-2; D gene uncertain. In germline, CDR1 is MNHEY, CDR2 SVGEGT. V lost 0 bases, J lost 2 bases, and 7 bases lay in between. This CDR3 region has 14 residues. The CDR3 DNA is TGTGCCAGCAGTTACTCGGAAGGAAACTATGGCTACACCTTC. This codes for CASSYSEGNYGYTF.

This clonotype has a single count. CDR3 loop: CATSDYNGGGTGELFF. The CDR3 DNA reads as TGTGCCACCAGTGATTATAACGGCGGGGGCACCGGGGAGCTGTTTTTT. This chain links TRBV24-1 with TRBJ2-2, with TRBD2 matching 7 bases. The germline V gene has CDR1 KGHDR and CDR2 SFDVKD. This CDR3 spans 16 amino acids. Trimming took 2 bases from V and 4 from J; bases not matched to a gene: 6.

The chain employs TRBV28 and TRBJ1-1; 8 bases align to TRBD1. V gave up 5 bases and J gave up 2 bases; unmatched junction bases: 7. The germline V gene has CDR1 MDHEN and CDR2 SYDVKM. This CDR3 region has 15 residues. CDR3 nucleotide sequence: TGTGCCAGCAGTATTCCTACAGGGGGAAACACTGAAGCTTTCTTT. This gives the protein CASSIPTGGNTEAFF.

The rearrangement joins TRBV5-1 to TRBJ2-5; TRBD1 agrees at 7 bases. Germline CDR1 SGHRS, CDR2 YFSETQ. CDR3 length: 14 amino acids. V shed 0 bases, J shed 5 bases, and the junction held 4 bases outside the gene matches. In DNA, the CDR3 is TGCGCCAGCAGCTTGGCAGGGGGAATGGAGACCCAGTACTTC. Translation: CASSLAGGMETQYF.

The V gene is TRBV28, the J gene TRBJ2-3, with D possibly TRBD2 on 6 matching bases. Germline CDR1 and CDR2: MDHEN and SYDVKM. There are 12 residues in the CDR3. V was pared by 3 bases and J by 12 bases, with 13 bases between. Here the CDR3 reads CASSFRDSSQYF. The DNA for the CDR3 is TGTGCCAGCAGTTTCCGGGACTCCTCACAGTATTTT.

The rearrangement links TRBV11-1 to TRBJ2-5; 11 nucleotides line up with TRBD2. V shed 5 bases and J 2 bases; nucleotides not matched to a gene: 13. The CDR3 consists of 18 residues. Per the germline V gene, CDR1 is SGHAT and CDR2 is FQDESV (reference sequence). CDR3 DNA sequence: TGTGCCAGCAGCGCACCCCAAGCCGGACTAGCGGGTCAAGAGACCCAGTACTTC. This encodes CASSAPQAGLAGQETQYF.

This chain connects TRBV6-1 to TRBJ2-7; 10 nucleotides align to TRBD1. Germline V gene data show CDR1 as MNHNS and CDR2 as SASEGT. The CDR3 has 14 residues. The ends lost 4 bases at V and 3 bases at J; junction bases unmatched: 3. CDR3 region: CASSGQGAHYEQYF. In DNA form, the CDR3 reads TGTGCCAGCAGTGGACAGGGGGCCCACTACGAGCAGTACTTC.

J is TRBJ2-3 and V is TRBV29-1, with TRBD1 identical over 7 bases. Germline V gene data show CDR1 as SQVTM and CDR2 as ANQGSEA. The CDR3 has 14 amino acids. The V segment lost 6 bases and the J segment 0 bases; nucleotides outside the gene matches: 6. The CDR3 protein is CSVRQGLSTDTQYF. The CDR3 nucleotides are TGCAGCGTCCGACAGGGCCTTAGCACAGATACGCAGTATTTT.

This sequence joins TRBV28 and TRBJ2-2; 7 bases are shared with TRBD2. This CDR3 is 14 amino acids long. The germline V gene encodes CDR1 MDHEN and CDR2 SYDVKM. The J segment lost 3 bases and the V segment lost 9 bases, leaving 7 bases of the junction unmatched. CDR3 DNA sequence: TGTGCCAGTATACGCGGGAGTGACACCGGGGAGCTGTTTTTT. Its protein is CASIRGSDTGELFF.

The V call is TRBV4-1, the J call TRBJ1-2, with 9 bases that match TRBD1. Germline assignment: CDR1 MGHRA and CDR2 YSYEKL. CDR3 length: 16 residues. J gave up 4 bases and V 4 bases, and 10 bases lay outside the gene matches. CDR3 sequence: CASSLSLTGGTYGYTF. Here the CDR3 DNA reads TGCGCCAGCAGCCTTTCGTTGACAGGGGGAACCTATGGCTACACCTTC.

The gene calls are TRBV27 and TRBJ2-6, with TRBD1 matching over 7 bases. Trimming removed 6 bases from V and 0 bases from J; junction bases left unmatched: 11. CDR1 is MNHEY and CDR2 is SMNVEV in the germline V gene (reference sequence). CDR3 size: 18 residues. The CDR3 DNA is TGTGCCAGCAGGCGTAGCCCGGGACAGCGCTCTGGGGCCAACGTCCTGACTTTC. Its translation is CASRRSPGQRSGANVLTF.

This clonotype showed up just once. V is TRBV5-1 and J is TRBJ2-5, with 12 bases lining up with TRBD1. This CDR3 region has 16 residues. The germline V gene encodes CDR1 SGHRS and CDR2 YFSETQ. V trimming: 2 bases; J trimming: 6 bases; junction bases outside the gene matches: 8. DNA of the CDR3: TGCGCCAGCAGCTTATCCGGGACAGGGGGCGCGAAGACCCAGTACTTC. Amino acids: CASSLSGTGGAKTQYF.

The rearrangement uses TRBV5-1 and TRBJ2-3, with D maybe TRBD1 (5 bases). This CDR3 spans 15 amino acids. Germline V lookup: CDR1 SGHRS, CDR2 YFSETQ. Trimming pared 3 bases from V and 0 bases from J, leaving 11 bases between. The DNA for the CDR3 is TGCGCCAGCAGCTGGGGCCTTGCTAGCACAGATACGCAGTATTTT. This translates into CASSWGLASTDTQYF.

The rearrangement uses TRBV6-1 and TRBJ2-5, with TRBD2 identical over 7 bases. V trimming: 3 bases; J trimming: 2 bases; junction bases outside the gene matches: 15. CDR3 length equals 18 residues. Germline V gene data show CDR1 as MNHNS and CDR2 as SASEGT. CDR3 amino acids: CASSDALSGLGKQETQYF. The CDR3 DNA reads as TGTGCCAGCAGTGACGCTCTTAGTGGACTAGGAAAACAAGAGACCCAGTACTTC.

The chain has TRBV3-1 and TRBJ2-5; unclear D gene. This CDR3 has 13 amino acids. The germline gives CDR1 LGHDT, CDR2 YNNKEL (reference sequence). V lost 4 bases to trimming and J lost 5 bases, with 11 bases between them. CDR3 in amino acids: CASSPTLDETQYF. CDR3 DNA sequence: TGTGCCAGCAGCCCTACCCTTGACGAGACCCAGTACTTC.

The J gene is TRBJ2-1, the V gene TRBV9; no definite D call. CDR1 is SGDLS and CDR2 is YYNGEE in the germline V gene. The CDR3 covers 15 residues. Trimming removed 0 bases at V and 1 base at J, with 8 bases between. CDR3: CASSVEPASYNEQFF. The CDR3 nucleotides are TGTGCCAGCAGCGTAGAGCCTGCGTCCTACAATGAGCAGTTCTTC. Full variable domain (missing parts from reference TRBV9 and TRBJ2-1): DSGVTQTPKHLITATGQRVTLRCSPRSGDLSVYWYQQSLDQGLQFLIQYYNGEERAKGNILERFSAQQFPDLHSELNLSSLELGDSALYFCASSVEPASYNEQFFGPGTRLTVL.

The chain links TRBV20-1 to TRBJ2-5; 9 bases match TRBD2. V lost 2 bases, J lost 7 bases, and 5 bases stayed unmatched. The CDR3 spans 13 residues. Germline CDR1 and CDR2: DFQATT and SNEGSKA (reference sequence). The CDR3 DNA reads as TGCAGTGCTAGACTTGGCGGGGGGGGGACCCAGTACTTC. Encoded protein: CSARLGGGGTQYF.